This TCR beta chain was sequenced for a study of beta chain features in type 1 diabetes listed by TCRdb under 2018. Turning to the overall study: Mean age, gender distribution, total cell number and subset yield were not different between patients and healthy donors. A total of about 100 million sorted cells were examined across all samples, and RNA yield correlated strongly with the number of cells per subset. Whereas all 30 or so donors provided naive and central memory subsets, regulatory and stem cell-like memory subsets were isolated from just 8 patients and about 8 healthy donors. The study compared the TCRB repertoires of sorted circulating CD4+ T cell subsets in recently diagnosed type 1 diabetes patients with those in matched healthy donors.

The entire amount of isolated RNA was reverse transcribed using the High Capacity cDNA Reverse Transcription Kit, so the sequenced TCRB transcripts were expressed ones. Deep immunoSEQ sequencing was applied to naive, central memory and regulatory T cell samples, giving an average of roughly 3.5 million total reads per sample. Sorted cells were lysed in RLT buffer and RNA was extracted with DNase-treated RNeasy Micro or Mini kits, depending on cell number. Each cell subset was processed separately to prevent cross-contamination, with patient and healthy donor samples processed together. The immunoSEQ multiplex PCR was used to amplify TCRB sequences from cDNA, yielding 87-bp fragments that span the CDR3 region. The amplicons were sequenced using the Illumina HiSeq platform. Concerning the study's data processing: Synthetic template baselines were used to correct PCR bias computationally, reads within Hamming distance 2 were collapsed together, and singletons that could not be merged were discarded. By aligning reads against IMGT, V, D and J genes, CDR3 length, and insertions or deletions at six rearrangement sites were assigned. Within each subset, clonotype counts were normalized to sorted cell number, after which true diversity and Gini coefficients were computed with the tcR R package. The overlap coefficient, calculated on TCRB nucleotide sequences, was used to measure repertoire sharing. Out-of-frame TCRB sequences from naive cells were analyzed to stand in for the pre-selection repertoire. TCRdb obtained this table from immuneACCESS and retained in-frame rearrangements with V and J assigned. These tables miss some clones; where compared with another copy, unresolved V genes account for less than half of the shortfall, and the remainder is unexplained. Clone size and the V and J calls come from that table; the DNA yielded D and trimming. For this sample there are around 240,000 clones; about 9.3% appear just once. The ten top clones hold under 0.035% of the sample.

Each donor gave one peripheral blood draw, averaging approximately 110 mL, which was collected into heparinised tubes. Using a panel that included CD45RO, CCR7, CD25, CD127, CD95 and CD27, naive, central memory, regulatory and stem cell-like memory CD4+ T cells were sorted on a BD FACSAria II. All sorted populations exceeded 95% purity. PBMCs were separated immediately by Lymphoprep density gradient centrifugation and were stained directly, without being cultured. Samples were stained and sorted in pairs, with one healthy donor and one patient per experiment, so that batch effects were minimized. This clone was detected a few times. There is no known antigen for this receptor. Per-base qualities were not stored, and no clone one base away is much larger. The investigation overall reported the following: Naive, central memory and regulatory TCRB repertoires appeared more similar among patients than among healthy donors. Shorter templates might be favored by PCR, yet because patient and control samples were amplified and corrected together, any such skew would affect both groups equally. At VDJ recombination sites, patients with type 1 diabetes made fewer insertions and deleted more nucleotides, a pattern implying thymic rearrangement abnormalities. Because cDNA was sequenced instead of genomic DNA, activated cells with high expression could be over-represented, although the groups did not differ in activation or CD3 levels. In all four CD4+ subsets, TCRB CDR3 length was moderately but significantly shorter in type 1 diabetes patients. HLA sub-analyses involved small numbers of individuals, so any influence of HLA type on TCRB rearrangement remained unresolved.

CDR1 GTSNPN and CDR2 SVGIG were looked up in the germline V gene (reference sequence). The CDR3 has 15 amino acids, counting the end cysteine and phenylalanine. The read is trimmed to its CDR3 DNA, 45 bases read in frame from base 1. V and J are trimmed by 2 bases and 1 base, and the gene matches miss 4 bases of the junction. The chain was built from TRBV30 and TRBJ1-2, with 10 bases matching TRBD1. The sequenced sample consisted of naive CD4+ T cells from blood. What this sample's cell subset or site label stands for: true naive CD4+ T cells. The sequence came from a woman between 18 and 29 years old in good health. The CDR3 sequence is CAWSRGTGVNYGYTF. The sequenced DNA: TGTGCCTGGAGTAGGGGGACAGGGGTTAACTATGGCTACACCTTC.